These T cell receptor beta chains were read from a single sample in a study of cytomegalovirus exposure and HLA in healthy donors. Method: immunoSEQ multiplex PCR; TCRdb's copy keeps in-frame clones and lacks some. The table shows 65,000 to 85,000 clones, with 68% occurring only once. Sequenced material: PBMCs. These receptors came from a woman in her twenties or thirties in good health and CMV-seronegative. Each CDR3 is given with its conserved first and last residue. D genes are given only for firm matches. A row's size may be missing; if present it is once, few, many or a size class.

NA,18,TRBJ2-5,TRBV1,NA,TGCACCAGCAGCCAAGTAAAGCTAGCGGGGGGGCCCCAAGAGACCCAGTACTTC,CTSSQVKLAGGPQETQYF
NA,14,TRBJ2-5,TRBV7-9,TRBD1,TGTGCCAGCAGCCTAGGACAGGGCCAAGAGACCCAGTACTTC,CASSLGQGQETQYF
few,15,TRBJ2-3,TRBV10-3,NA,TGTGCCATCAGTGATTCGACTGGTAGCACAGATACGCAGTATTTT,CAISDSTGSTDTQYF
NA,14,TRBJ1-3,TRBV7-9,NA,TGTGCCAGCAGCTTAGACAGTTCTGGAAACACCATATATTTT,CASSLDSSGNTIYF
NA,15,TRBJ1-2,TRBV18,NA,TGTGCCAGCTCAGCGGGGGCCGGGACCTCCTATGGCTACACCTTC,CASSAGAGTSYGYTF
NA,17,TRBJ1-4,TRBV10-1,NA,TGCGCCAGCAGTGAGAGGTATTCAGGGGATCTGTCTGAAAAACTGTTTTTT,CASSERYSGDLSEKLFF
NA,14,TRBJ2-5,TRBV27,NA,TGTGCCAGCAGTTTGGGAGGGGGAGAGGGGACCCAGTACTTC,CASSLGGGEGTQYF
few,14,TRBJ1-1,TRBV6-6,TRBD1,TGTGCCAGCAGCTTCGCAGGGGGAGGAACTGAAGCTTTCTTT,CASSFAGGGTEAFF
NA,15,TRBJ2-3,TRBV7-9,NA,TGTGCCAGCAGCTTAGCTTCAGGGGGCACAGATACGCAGTATTTT,CASSLASGGTDTQYF
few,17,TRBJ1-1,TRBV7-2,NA,TGTGCCAGCAGCCAAGAAACCAACGGCGGTGAAGAGACTGAAGCTTTCTTT,CASSQETNGGEETEAFF
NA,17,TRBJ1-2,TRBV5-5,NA,TGTGCCAGCAGCTTACCTCGCGGAGTCGATTGGAACTATGGCTACACCTTC,CASSLPRGVDWNYGYTF
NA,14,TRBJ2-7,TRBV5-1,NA,TGCGCCAGCAGCTTCAGGGGCGGGTCCTACGAGCAGTACTTC,CASSFRGGSYEQYF
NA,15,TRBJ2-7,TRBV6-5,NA,TGTGCCAGCAAAACTCAGGGCGGATTCTCCTACGAGCAGTACTTC,CASKTQGGFSYEQYF
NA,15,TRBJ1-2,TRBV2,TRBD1,TGTGCCAGCACCCTACAGGGGAGGTCGGGCTATGGCTACACCTTC,CASTLQGRSGYGYTF
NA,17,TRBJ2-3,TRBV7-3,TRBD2,TGTGCCAGCAGCTTAATAGGCGGGGGGGCGAACACAGATACGCAGTATTTT,CASSLIGGGANTDTQYF
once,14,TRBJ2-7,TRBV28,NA,TGTGCCAGCACGAGGGCGGGGGCCTACTACGAGCAGTACTTC,CASTRAGAYYEQYF
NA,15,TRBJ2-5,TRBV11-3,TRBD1,TGTGCCAGCAGCTCAAACAGGGGGTCGGTGGAGACCCAGTACTTC,CASSSNRGSVETQYF